This TCR beta chain was sequenced for a study of early T cells in non-severe SARS-CoV-2 infection. This clonotype is medium-sized by share. V trimming: 4 bases; J trimming: 1 base; junction bases outside the gene matches: 16. Germline V CDR1 and CDR2: MGHDK, SYGVNS. The CDR3 totals 18 residues. A single record per CDR3 protein comes from TCRdb applying MiXCR to the 5' RACE reads. This sample has under 70,000 distinct CDR3 sequences, with approximately 5.9% found just once. The receptor was isolated from an adult who was a healthcare worker with PCR-confirmed SARS-CoV-2 infection or an uninfected control (not recorded which). Sequenced material: whole blood, taken at baseline. The V call is TRBV25-1, the J call TRBJ2-7; 7 bases match TRBD2. The CDR3 DNA sequence: TGTGCCAGCAGTGTGGGAGGGTTGCTGGCGGGAGCTTCCTACGAGCAGTACTTC. As protein: CASSVGGLLAGASYEQYF.